Following are 13 T cell receptor beta chains from one sample sequenced in a study of sequential checkpoint blockade in melanoma. TCRdb's copy holds only in-frame clones and misses some; the assay was immunoSEQ multiplex PCR. The sample lists about 13,000 clones; roughly three quarters were seen once. Stated treatment: randomized to nivolumab then ipilimumab (arm A) or the reverse (arm B). This material consisted of CD8+ T cells sorted from blood (inferred from file names), taken from a patient given nivolumab and ipilimumab in sequence. All receptors derive from a human patient with melanoma. Some clones in this sample may be carry-over from other donors' samples.

The J gene is TRBJ2-7, the V gene TRBV9, with unresolved D. The germline V and J ends were trimmed by 0 bases and 1 base, with 11 bases remaining between them. Germline V lookup: CDR1 SGDLS, CDR2 YYNGEE. The CDR3 has 15 amino acids. The CDR3 is CASSVAVGSSYEQYF. The CDR3 DNA sequence: TGTGCCAGCAGCGTAGCAGTCGGGTCTTCCTACGAGCAGTACTTC.

In nucleotides, the CDR3 is TGTGCCAGCAGCTTATACAGGGACCTGAACACTGAAGCTTTCTTT. This gives the protein CASSLYRDLNTEAFF. V and J are TRBV7-8 and TRBJ1-1; TRBD1 is a possible D gene (6 bases). The CDR3 consists of 15 residues. The V end lost 2 bases, the J end lost 0 bases, and 10 bases lay between the germline ends. The germline V gene encodes CDR1 SGHVS and CDR2 FQNEAQ.

The chain uses TRBV4-1 and TRBJ2-7, with 7 positions matching TRBD1. The CDR3 is 13 amino acids. Per the germline V gene, CDR1 is MGHRA and CDR2 is YSYEKL. Trimming at V came to 4 bases and at J to 5 bases, leaving 5 bases not matched to a gene. As DNA, the CDR3 is TGCGCCAGCAGCCGGGACAGATTGGACGAGCAGTACTTC. Translating gives CASSRDRLDEQYF.

This sequence joins TRBV7-9 and TRBJ1-2, with D unresolved. V was trimmed by 5 bases and J by 5 bases, leaving 15 bases between them. Germline-derived CDR1 and CDR2 are SEHNR and FQNEAQ (reference sequence). This CDR3 spans 14 amino acids. The CDR3 sequence: CASSPAAGWYGYTF. Here the CDR3 DNA reads TGTGCCAGCAGCCCCGCCGCGGGGTGGTATGGCTACACCTTC.

In nucleotides, the CDR3 is TGTGCCAGCAGTTCCCTCATCGACAGGGGGCATTTTGGCTACACCTTC. Translation gives CASSSLIDRGHFGYTF. The chain is built from TRBV28 and TRBJ1-2, with 10 bases identical to TRBD1. The CDR3 is 16 amino acids. Germline lookup yields CDR1 MDHEN and CDR2 SYDVKM. J gave up 7 bases and V 4 bases, and 12 bases lay outside the gene matches.

This chain uses TRBV9 with TRBJ1-4; 7 nucleotides line up with TRBD1. V trimming: 4 bases; J trimming: 6 bases; junction bases outside the gene matches: 3. This CDR3 is built from 13 residues. Germline V CDR1 and CDR2: SGDLS, YYNGEE. The CDR3 spells CASSPGTDEKLFF. CDR3 bases: TGTGCCAGCAGCCCCGGGACAGATGAAAAACTGTTTTTT.

This chain uses TRBV4-3 with TRBJ1-1; 9 nucleotides line up with TRBD1. V was clipped by 0 bases and J by 4 bases; unmatched bases: 9. CDR3 length: 17 residues. Germline V gene data show CDR1 as LGHNA and CDR2 as YSLEER. The CDR3 protein is CASSQDWTGVGGTEAFF. CDR3 bases: TGCGCCAGCAGCCAAGATTGGACAGGGGTGGGAGGCACTGAAGCTTTCTTT.

V usage is TRBV11-2 and J usage is TRBJ2-1; possibly TRBD1 for D (5 bases). The CDR3 totals 15 residues. Trimming shortened V by 3 bases and J by 3 bases, and 12 bases separated the two germline ends. Germline V CDR1 and CDR2: SGHAT, FQNNGV. CDR3 region: CASSFSVDSYNEQFF. The CDR3 DNA sequence: TGTGCCAGCAGCTTTTCTGTAGACAGCTACAATGAGCAGTTCTTC.

The chain uses TRBV4-3 and TRBJ2-3; D perhaps matches TRBD1 (6 bases). Germline loops: CDR1 LGHNA, CDR2 YSLEER. The V end was cut by 0 bases, the J end by 0 bases, with 10 bases between. The CDR3 is made up of 16 amino acids. The CDR3 loop is CASSQDEGVSTDTQYF. CDR3 in DNA: TGCGCCAGCAGCCAAGATGAGGGGGTGAGCACAGATACGCAGTATTTT.

The chain recombines TRBV27 with TRBJ2-1, with TRBD2 as a possible D gene (7 bases). V was pared by 4 bases and J by 3 bases, with 10 bases between. Germline V gene lookup returns CDR1 MNHEY and CDR2 SMNVEV (reference sequence). The CDR3 sequence is 14 residues long. CDR3 nucleotides: TGTGCCAGCAGTTCGGGGGGCCTCTACAATGAGCAGTTCTTC. This codes for CASSSGGLYNEQFF.

The count of this clone is one. The CDR3 here is CASSLLGGGQPQHF. The CDR3 DNA sequence: TGTGCCAGCAGCCTCTTGGGGGGAGGTCAGCCCCAGCATTTT. The chain combines TRBV28 with TRBJ1-5, with D perhaps matching TRBD1 (5 bases). The CDR3 covers 14 residues. V was cut by 6 bases and J by 6 bases, with 15 bases left in between. In germline, CDR1 is MDHEN, CDR2 SYDVKM.

The chain is built from TRBV9 and TRBJ2-7, with a weak D call TRBD1 (6 bases). V was clipped by 4 bases and J by 2 bases, with 13 bases between them. CDR1 SGDLS and CDR2 YYNGEE come from the germline V gene. CDR3 length equals 14 residues. DNA for the CDR3: TGTGCCAGCAGCTCTTCGGGACAAGCCTACGAGCAGTACTTC. Amino acids: CASSSSGQAYEQYF.

The chain uses TRBV4-1 and TRBJ2-2; 13 positions match TRBD2. Germline loops: CDR1 MGHRA, CDR2 YSYEKL. The CDR3 extends over 16 amino acids. Germline trimming cut 3 bases from V and 7 bases from J; bases unmatched to any gene: 5. The CDR3 nucleotides read TGCGCCAGCAGCCATACTAGCGGGGGGGCCAGCGGGGAGCTGTTTTTT. It is translated as CASSHTSGGASGELFF.